Listed here are 29 T cell receptor beta chains from one sample, sequenced in a study of follicular helper T cells after annual influenza vaccination. As for time point: 2015-2016 season, 7 days after influenza vaccination. The assay was immunoSEQ multiplex PCR, and TCRdb's table has in-frame clones only and misses some. The profile shows some 6,700 clones, 84% of them singletons. Sequencing was performed on CXCR5- memory CD4+ T cells sorted from blood, taken 7 days after influenza vaccination. The receptors originated from an adult who received the influenza vaccine.

The chain is built from TRBV9 and TRBJ2-3; D is undetermined. Trimming took 0 bases from V and 2 from J, leaving 7 bases between them. The CDR3 contains 14 residues. Per the germline V gene, CDR1 is SGDLS and CDR2 is YYNGEE. The CDR3 sequence is CASSVAPPTDTQYF. DNA of the CDR3: TGTGCCAGCAGCGTAGCTCCCCCCACAGATACGCAGTATTTT. Variable domain in full (rest from reference TRBV9 and TRBJ2-3): DSGVTQTPKHLITATGQRVTLRCSPRSGDLSVYWYQQSLDQGLQFLIQYYNGEERAKGNILERFSAQQFPDLHSELNLSSLELGDSALYFCASSVAPPTDTQYFGPGTRLTVL.

The chain joins TRBV29-1 to TRBJ1-1, with D uncertain. V was shortened by 3 bases and J by 0 bases, with 8 bases between the two germline ends. CDR1 and CDR2 from the germline V gene are SQVTM and ANQGSEA. The CDR3 consists of 13 residues. CDR3 residues: CSVDREVNTEAFF. The CDR3 nucleotides read TGCAGCGTTGATAGGGAGGTGAACACTGAAGCTTTCTTT.

V is TRBV29-1 and J is TRBJ2-1; 11 nucleotides line up with TRBD2. The CDR3 is 12 amino acids. The V gene end was trimmed by 7 bases and the J gene end by 13 bases; junction bases not matched to a gene: 9. The germline V gene encodes CDR1 SQVTM and CDR2 ANQGSEA. CDR3 amino acids: CSGRLAGREQFF. CDR3 in DNA: TGCAGCGGGAGACTAGCGGGAAGGGAACAGTTCTTC.

This rearrangement joins TRBV30 to TRBJ2-5; 15 nucleotides agree with TRBD2. The CDR3 consists of 17 residues. Germline V lookup: CDR1 GTSNPN, CDR2 SVGIG (reference sequence). The V segment lost 2 bases and the J segment 4 bases; nucleotides outside the gene matches: 8. DNA for the CDR3: TGTGCCTGGAGTCGAGGACTAGCGGGGGGGCCAGGAGAGACCCAGTACTTC. Translation: CAWSRGLAGGPGETQYF.

The sample holds one count of this clone. The chain uses TRBV18 and TRBJ2-7, with D possibly TRBD2 on 5 matching bases. The length of the CDR3 is 15 residues. V lost 2 bases and J 2 bases, leaving 13 bases between the germline ends. Germline CDR1 KGHSH, CDR2 LQKENI. CDR3 sequence: CASSPSGLATYEQYF. The CDR3 bases are TGTGCCAGCTCACCATCGGGGTTAGCAACCTACGAGCAGTACTTC.

The gene calls are TRBV2 and TRBJ2-4, with 8 bases that match TRBD1. With V trimmed by 5 bases and J by 2 bases, 5 bases remained unmatched. The germline gives CDR1 SNHLY, CDR2 FYNNEI. This CDR3 has 15 amino acids. The CDR3 is CASSFQGAPKNIQYF. As DNA, the CDR3 is TGTGCCAGCAGTTTTCAGGGGGCCCCCAAAAACATTCAGTACTTC.

This sequence joins TRBV5-1 and TRBJ2-1; 9 bases align to TRBD2. With V trimmed by 1 base and J by 5 bases, 10 bases remained unmatched. The CDR3 sequence is 17 residues long. Germline V CDR1 and CDR2: SGHRS, YFSETQ. The CDR3 region is CASSLTRGLAGHNEQFF. The CDR3 DNA follows: TGCGCCAGCAGCTTGACCCGGGGCCTAGCGGGGCACAATGAGCAGTTCTTC. Looking up the rest from reference TRBV5-1 and TRBJ2-1 gives the full variable domain: KAGVTQTPRYLIKTRGQQVTLSCSPISGHRSVSWYQQTPGQGLQFLFEYFSETQRNKGNFPGRFSGRQFSNSRSEMNVSTLELGDSALYLCASSLTRGLAGHNEQFFGPGTRLTVL.

This clone has a single count. CDR3 DNA: TGTGCCAGCAGCGTCGGGGGGAATTATAATTCACCCCTCCACTTT. Translated, it gives CASSVGGNYNSPLHF. The V call is TRBV9, the J call TRBJ1-6; D may be TRBD1 (5 bases). The germline V gene encodes CDR1 SGDLS and CDR2 YYNGEE. With 2 bases removed from V and 4 bases from J, the gap between germline ends came to 10 bases. The CDR3 contains 15 residues.

The chain links TRBV7-6 to TRBJ2-5; 13 bases map to TRBD2. V gave up 7 bases and J gave up 4 bases; unmatched junction bases: 6. This CDR3 region has 15 residues. CDR1 SGHVS and CDR2 FNYEAQ come from the germline V gene. CDR3 region: CASKQGTSGAETQYF. CDR3 DNA sequence: TGTGCCAGCAAGCAAGGGACTAGCGGGGCAGAGACCCAGTACTTC.

V and J are TRBV7-8 and TRBJ2-7; no reliable D call. This CDR3 is built from 15 residues. The V gene lost 0 bases and the J gene lost 3 bases, with 12 bases spanning the gap. The V gene's germline CDR1 is SGHVS and CDR2 FQNEAQ. The chain's CDR3 is CASSLARGRFYEQYF. CDR3 DNA: TGTGCCAGCAGCTTAGCGCGTGGCAGGTTCTACGAGCAGTACTTC. The full variable domain, in which reference TRBV7-8 and TRBJ2-7 provide the parts outside the CDR3, is GAGVSQSPRYKVAKRGQDVALRCDPISGHVSLFWYQQALGQGPEFLTYFQNEAQLDKSGLPSDRFFAERPEGSVSTLKIQRTQQEDSAVYLCASSLARGRFYEQYFGPGTRLTVT.

This sequence joins TRBV5-4 and TRBJ2-3; D might be TRBD2 (6 bases). Deletions cut 3 bases from V and 6 bases from J, with 23 bases between. The CDR3 totals 17 residues. CDR1 is SGHNT and CDR2 is YYREEE in the germline V gene (reference sequence). The CDR3 loop reads CASSWGSAGGKYDTQYF. The DNA for the CDR3 is TGTGCCAGCAGCTGGGGAAGCGCAGGCGGGAAGTACGATACGCAGTATTTT.

The J gene is TRBJ2-1, the V gene TRBV5-1; D may be TRBD1 (5 bases). The CDR3 consists of 13 residues. From germline, CDR1 is SGHRS and CDR2 YFSETQ. Trimming pared 0 bases from V and 6 bases from J, leaving 7 bases between. CDR3 sequence: CASSLEGFNEQFF. The CDR3 bases are TGCGCCAGCAGCTTGGAGGGGTTCAATGAGCAGTTCTTC.

The rearrangement links TRBV19 to TRBJ2-3; 9 positions match TRBD2. CDR1 is LNHDA, CDR2 SQIVND, per germline (reference sequence). The junction had 5 bases not matched to a gene; V was cut back by 6 bases and J by 1 base. The CDR3 is 15 residues long. CDR3 region: CASRPVAGGTDTQYF. The CDR3 DNA follows: TGTGCCAGTAGACCGGTAGCGGGGGGCACAGATACGCAGTATTTT. Based on the CDR3 plus reference TRBV19 and TRBJ2-3, the full variable domain is DGGITQSPKYLFRKEGQNVTLSCEQNLNHDAMYWYRQDPGQGLRLIYYSQIVNDFQKGDIAEGYSVSREKKESFPLTVTSAQKNPTAFYLCASRPVAGGTDTQYFGPGTRLTVL.

V gene TRBV6-1 combines with J gene TRBJ1-2; D is uncertain. V dropped 0 bases and J dropped 8 bases, with 13 bases sitting between them. Germline V gene lookup returns CDR1 MNHNS and CDR2 SASEGT. The CDR3 length is 14 residues. The CDR3 sequence: CASSEAVNVGGYTF. DNA of the CDR3: TGTGCCAGCAGTGAAGCGGTAAACGTGGGAGGCTACACCTTC.

In nucleotides, the CDR3 is TGTGCCAGCAGTTACTCAGGACGGACCGGGGAGCTGTTTTTT. Translating gives CASSYSGRTGELFF. The gene calls are TRBV6-5 and TRBJ2-2; D ambiguous. The V and J ends lost 0 bases and 5 bases respectively, with 7 bases between them. Per germline, CDR1 MNHEY and CDR2 SVGAGI. There are 14 residues in the CDR3.

This chain uses TRBV19 with TRBJ1-4, with no clear D. The CDR3 runs to 14 residues. Trimming shortened V by 5 bases and J by 6 bases, and 13 bases separated the two germline ends. CDR1 LNHDA and CDR2 SQIVND come from the germline V gene (reference sequence). The CDR3 sequence: CASSVQAEDEKLFF. CDR3 nucleotides: TGTGCCAGTAGTGTCCAGGCGGAGGATGAAAAACTGTTTTTT.

The chain combines TRBV2 with TRBJ1-5; D possibly corresponds to TRBD1 (5 bases). This CDR3 is 13 amino acids long. The ends were cut back, 6 bases at V and 6 bases at J, with 12 bases in the middle. Germline loops: CDR1 SNHLY, CDR2 FYNNEI. The CDR3, as DNA: TGTGCCAGCAGCGGGGGGTATAGTCAGCCCCAGCATTTT. It translates to CASSGGYSQPQHF.

This chain links TRBV7-9 with TRBJ2-1, with D perhaps TRBD1 (6 bases). Germline V CDR1 and CDR2: SEHNR, FQNEAQ (reference sequence). CDR3 length: 13 residues. Trimming shortened V by 1 base and J by 10 bases, and 11 bases separated the two germline ends. CDR3 nucleotide sequence: TGTGCCAGCAGCTTAGGGGGAGACAGGGAGCAGTTCTTC. This codes for CASSLGGDREQFF. The complete variable domain, with remaining parts taken from reference TRBV7-9 and TRBJ2-1, reads DTGVSQNPRHKITKRGQNVTFRCDPISEHNRLYWYRQTLGQGPEFLTYFQNEAQLEKSRLLSDRFSAERPKGSFSTLEIQRTEQGDSAMYLCASSLGGDREQFFGPGTRLTVL.

This chain uses TRBV7-2 with TRBJ2-3, with TRBD2 matching over 7 bases. The germline V gene encodes CDR1 SGHTA and CDR2 FQGNSA. The J segment lost 1 base and the V segment lost 5 bases, leaving 9 bases of the junction unmatched. The CDR3 length is 16 residues. The CDR3, as DNA: TGTGCCAGCAGCCTTAACCGGGGGAGGGGCACAGATACGCAGTATTTT. Protein: CASSLNRGRGTDTQYF.

This clone was seen a handful of times. CDR3 coding DNA: TGTGCCAGCCAGAGAGGGGGGGCCAAAAACATTCAGTACTTC. Protein: CASQRGGAKNIQYF. The genes are TRBV6-1 and TRBJ2-4; the D gene could be TRBD1 or TRBD2 (6 bases each). The CDR3 covers 14 residues. V was shortened by 8 bases and J by 1 base, with 12 bases between the two germline ends. Germline CDR1 MNHNS, CDR2 SASEGT.

This chain joins TRBV6-1 and TRBJ1-5; TRBD1 might be the D (5 bases). The V gene's germline CDR1 is MNHNS and CDR2 SASEGT. This CDR3 contains 13 residues. V was trimmed by 8 bases and J by 5 bases, leaving 13 bases between them. DNA for the CDR3: TGTGCCAGCGCTGAGGGGTTGGATCAGCCCCAGCATTTT. It is translated as CASAEGLDQPQHF.

This clone was seen once. The chain employs TRBV7-9 and TRBJ1-3, with a tentative D call TRBD1 (5 bases). CDR1 and CDR2 from the germline V gene are SEHNR and FQNEAQ (reference sequence). This CDR3 has 16 residues. The V gene lost 1 base and the J gene lost 0 bases, with 10 bases spanning the gap. CDR3 loop: CASSLVTVSSGNTIYF. The CDR3 bases are TGTGCCAGCAGCTTAGTGACAGTTAGCTCTGGAAACACCATATATTTT.

J is TRBJ1-1 and V is TRBV6-5; D uncertain. Germline CDR1 and CDR2: MNHEY and SVGAGI. The V end lost 6 bases, the J end lost 6 bases, and 14 bases lay between the germline ends. CDR3 size: 13 residues. CDR3 in DNA: TGTGCCAGCAGCCTCGGTAGACCAGCTGAAGCTTTCTTT. Translated: CASSLGRPAEAFF.

J is TRBJ1-5 and V is TRBV28, with D hard to call. The V end lost 5 bases, the J end lost 2 bases, and 13 bases lay between the germline ends. Germline V lookup: CDR1 MDHEN, CDR2 SYDVKM. This CDR3 spans 15 amino acids. The CDR3 sequence: CASSQAGRGNQPQHF. The CDR3 DNA reads TGTGCCAGCAGTCAGGCAGGTAGAGGCAATCAGCCCCAGCATTTT.

The chain links TRBV14 to TRBJ2-5, with 13 positions matching TRBD2. The length of the CDR3 is 16 residues. CDR1 is SGHDN and CDR2 is FVKESK in the germline V gene. The V and J ends lost 4 bases and 5 bases, in that order; junction bases with no gene match: 7. CDR3 nucleotides: TGTGCCAGCAGCCGCGGACTAGCGGGAGTCGGGGAGACCCAGTACTTC. The encoded protein is CASSRGLAGVGETQYF.

The J gene is TRBJ1-5, the V gene TRBV6-1, with D tentatively TRBD1 (6 bases). Germline lookup yields CDR1 MNHNS and CDR2 SASEGT. Trimming cost V 1 base and J 2 bases, with 18 bases left between them. The CDR3 loop spans 18 amino acids. CDR3 residues: CASSEVGGQGLRNQPQHF. CDR3 in DNA: TGTGCCAGCAGTGAAGTCGGGGGGCAGGGACTACGCAATCAGCCCCAGCATTTT.

V is TRBV7-2 and J is TRBJ2-7, with 11 positions matching TRBD2. The CDR3 sequence is 15 residues long. CDR1 is SGHTA, CDR2 FQGNSA, per germline. Losses at the gene ends were 5 bases for V and 7 bases for J; bases not matched to a gene: 10. CDR3 in DNA: TGTGCCAGCAGCCAAGGGCTAGCGGGAGGTAGGGAGCAGTACTTC. It encodes CASSQGLAGGREQYF.

V usage is TRBV7-9 and J usage is TRBJ2-3, with 7 positions matching TRBD2. In germline, CDR1 is SEHNR, CDR2 FQNEAQ (reference sequence). V trimming: 3 bases; J trimming: 7 bases; junction bases outside the gene matches: 10. This CDR3 is 15 amino acids long. As DNA, the CDR3 is TGTGCCAGCAGCTTGCCTAGCGGAGCTTCAAATACGCAGTATTTT. Its translation: CASSLPSGASNTQYF.

This CDR3 reads CASRPTSSGANVLTF. CDR3 sequence (DNA): TGTGCCAGCAGACCTACTAGCTCTGGGGCCAACGTCCTGACTTTC. The chain uses TRBV6-5 and TRBJ2-6, with D possibly matching TRBD2 (5 bases). This CDR3 is built from 15 residues. Trimming took 6 bases from V and 0 from J, leaving 9 bases between them. Germline CDR1 MNHEY, CDR2 SVGAGI.